The present T cell receptor (beta chain) was sequenced within a study of chemoradiotherapy in HPV16-positive cancers. V was trimmed by 2 bases and J by 5 bases, leaving 15 bases between them. Germline-derived CDR1 and CDR2 are SGHTA and FQGNSA. The CDR3 runs to 15 residues. The data were produced by immunoSEQ multiplex PCR, yet TCRdb's version contains in-frame clones alone and is incomplete. The data show 25,000 to 30,000 clones, more than 90% seen once. The source of this sequence is a human donor with HPV-associated anogenital cancer. V and J are TRBV7-2 and TRBJ2-5; no reliable D call. Sample: blood, taken from a patient who underwent chemoradiotherapy. The CDR3 sequence: CASSLSRISRETQYF. CDR3 DNA sequence: TGTGCCAGCAGCTTATCGAGGATAAGTCGGGAGACCCAGTACTTC. The full variable domain, rest sourced from reference TRBV7-2 and TRBJ2-5, is GAGVSQSPSNKVTEKGKDVELRCDPISGHTALYWYRQSLGQGLEFLIYFQGNSAPDKSGLPSDRFSAERTGGSVSTLTIQRTQQEDSAVYLCASSLSRISRETQYFGPGTRLLVL.